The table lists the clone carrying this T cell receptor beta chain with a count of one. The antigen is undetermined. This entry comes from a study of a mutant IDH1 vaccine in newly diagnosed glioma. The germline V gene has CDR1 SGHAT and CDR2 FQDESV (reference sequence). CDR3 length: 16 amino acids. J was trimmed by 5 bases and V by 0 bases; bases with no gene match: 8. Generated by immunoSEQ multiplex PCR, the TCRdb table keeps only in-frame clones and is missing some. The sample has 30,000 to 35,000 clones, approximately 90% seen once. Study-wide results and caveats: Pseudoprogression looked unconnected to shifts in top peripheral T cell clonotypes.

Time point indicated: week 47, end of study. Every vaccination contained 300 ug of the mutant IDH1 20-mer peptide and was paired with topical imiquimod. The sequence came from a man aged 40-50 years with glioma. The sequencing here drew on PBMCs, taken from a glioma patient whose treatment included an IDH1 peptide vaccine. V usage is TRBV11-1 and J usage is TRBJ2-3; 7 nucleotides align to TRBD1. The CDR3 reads CASSLARGQGRDTQYF. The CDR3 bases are TGTGCCAGCAGCTTAGCGAGGGGGCAGGGGAGAGATACGCAGTATTTT.